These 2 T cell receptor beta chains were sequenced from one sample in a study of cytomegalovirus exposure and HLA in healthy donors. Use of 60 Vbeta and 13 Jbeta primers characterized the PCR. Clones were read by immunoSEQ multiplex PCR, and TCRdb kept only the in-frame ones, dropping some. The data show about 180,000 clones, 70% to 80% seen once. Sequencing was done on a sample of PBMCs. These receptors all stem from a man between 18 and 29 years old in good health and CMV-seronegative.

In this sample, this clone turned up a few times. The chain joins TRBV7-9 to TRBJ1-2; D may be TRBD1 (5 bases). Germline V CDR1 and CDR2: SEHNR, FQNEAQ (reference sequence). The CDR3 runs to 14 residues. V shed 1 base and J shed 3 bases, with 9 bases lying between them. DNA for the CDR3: TGTGCCAGCAGCTTAGAACAGGAATACTATGGCTACACCTTC. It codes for CASSLEQEYYGYTF.

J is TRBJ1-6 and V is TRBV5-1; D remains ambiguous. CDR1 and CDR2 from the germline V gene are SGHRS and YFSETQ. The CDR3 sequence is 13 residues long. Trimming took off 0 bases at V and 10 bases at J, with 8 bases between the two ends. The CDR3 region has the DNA TGCGCCAGCAGCTTGGCCGAGGAATCACCCCTCCACTTT. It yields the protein CASSLAEESPLHF.